Below, 22 T cell receptor beta chains from the same sample are listed, as sequenced in a study of human T cells and chemical hapten exposure. MiXCR, run by TCRdb on the RACE reads, gives a single entry per CDR3 protein. The sample gives about 80,000 distinct CDR3 sequences, over 6% of which show up once; about 1.4% is in the top ten. Documented time point: patch test 1, 2 weeks after DPC sensitization. As for treatment: therapeutic diphenylcyclopropenone sensitization with weekly scalp DPC. This specimen consisted of whole blood, obtained in connection with sensitization to the hapten diphenylcyclopropenone (DPC). The receptors derive from a woman younger than 45 with alopecia areata. Some clones in this sample may be carry-over from other donors' samples.

The chain combines TRBV5-6 with TRBJ1-2, with TRBD1 matching over 7 bases. The CDR3 contains 17 residues. The germline gives CDR1 SGHDT, CDR2 YYEEEE. V lost 4 bases, J lost 4 bases, and 16 bases stayed unmatched. CDR3 bases: TGTGCCAGCAGCAGCGACAGGGAAGCGGATATACCCTATGGCTACACCTTC. Its translation: CASSSDREADIPYGYTF. The variable domain in full, completed from reference TRBV5-6 and TRBJ1-2, reads DAGVTQSPTHLIKTRGQQVTLRCSPKSGHDTVSWYQQALGQGPQFIFQYYEEEERQRGNFPDRFSGHQFPNYSSELNVNALLLGDSALYLCASSSDREADIPYGYTFGSGTRLTVV.

V gene TRBV12-3 or TRBV12-4 combines with J gene TRBJ1-2; perhaps TRBD1 as D (6 bases). The CDR3 spans 13 residues. V was shortened by 6 bases and J by 4 bases, with 12 bases between the two germline ends. The CDR3 here is CASSQTGFYGYTF. As DNA, the CDR3 is TGTGCCAGCAGCCAGACAGGATTCTATGGCTACACCTTC.

A few counts support this clonotype. J is TRBJ1-5 and V is TRBV29-1, with 8 bases lining up with TRBD1. The length of the CDR3 is 12 residues. CDR1 is SQVTM, CDR2 ANQGSEA, per germline. The V gene end was trimmed by 6 bases and the J gene end by 4 bases; junction bases not matched to a gene: 2. The CDR3 protein is CSVGQGNQPQHF. For the CDR3, the DNA is TGCAGCGTAGGACAGGGAAATCAGCCCCAGCATTTT.

This clonotype showed up just a few times. V is TRBV20-1 and J is TRBJ1-4; the D is unclear. Trimming shortened V by 3 bases and J by 3 bases, and 17 bases separated the two germline ends. This CDR3 has 16 amino acids. Germline V lookup: CDR1 DFQATT, CDR2 SNEGSKA (reference sequence). CDR3 DNA: TGCAGTGCTAGCGGGCAGCCCGGCGGGGCTAATGAAAAACTGTTTTTT. Protein product: CSASGQPGGANEKLFF.

This clonotype has a count of ten or more. The chain employs TRBV7-9 and TRBJ1-2; perhaps TRBD1 as D (5 bases). The CDR3 sequence is 13 residues long. Germline assignment: CDR1 SEHNR and CDR2 FQNEAQ (reference sequence). The ends were cut back, 5 bases at V and 13 bases at J, with 20 bases in the middle. The CDR3 bases are TGTGCCAGCAGCCCTAACGGCGAGGGGTCGGGCACCTTC. It specifies CASSPNGEGSGTF.

This clonotype was counted at least ten times. This chain connects TRBV6-6 to TRBJ2-7, with TRBD1 as a possible D gene (5 bases). The CDR3 length is 14 residues. CDR1 MNHNY and CDR2 SVGAGI come from the germline V gene (reference sequence). The V and J ends lost 8 bases and 1 base respectively, with 15 bases between them. The CDR3 spells CASAGKKFSYEQYF. In nucleotides, the CDR3 is TGTGCCAGCGCAGGGAAAAAATTTTCCTACGAGCAGTACTTC.

This clonotype appeared many times. The V gene is TRBV3-1, the J gene TRBJ1-5; a weak D match, TRBD1 (5 bases). This CDR3 has 13 amino acids. Germline CDR1 and CDR2: LGHDT and YNNKEL (reference sequence). V lost 4 bases and J lost 6, with 10 bases in between. The CDR3 DNA sequence: TGTGCCAGCAGCCTGCAAGGGGCTCAGCCCCAGCATTTT. Translation gives CASSLQGAQPQHF.

V gene TRBV9 combines with J gene TRBJ1-2; 9 bases are a match to TRBD1. The CDR3 is made up of 13 amino acids. Per the germline V gene, CDR1 is SGDLS and CDR2 is YYNGEE. V dropped 0 bases and J dropped 10; count of bases not matched to a gene: 4. CDR3 coding DNA: TGTGCCAGCAGCGTAGAACAGGGGGCCTCCTACACCTTC. Its translation: CASSVEQGASYTF.

This clonotype was detected ten times or more. This chain uses TRBV5-1 with TRBJ1-2; no reliable D call. This CDR3 is 12 amino acids long. Germline assignment: CDR1 SGHRS and CDR2 YFSETQ. Trimming removed 5 bases from V and 5 bases from J, with 10 bases in between. For the CDR3, the DNA is TGCGCCAGCAGTTCCACGGAGTATGGCTACACCTTC. Protein sequence: CASSSTEYGYTF.

This clonotype was picked up many times. The gene calls are TRBV7-3 and TRBJ1-1; D might be TRBD1 (5 bases). V was clipped by 6 bases and J by 4 bases, with 12 bases between them. Germline CDR1 and CDR2: SGHTA and FQGTGA. The CDR3 loop spans 13 amino acids. The chain's CDR3 is CASRGTEGTEAFF. DNA for the CDR3: TGTGCCAGCAGGGGGACGGAGGGCACTGAAGCTTTCTTT. The whole variable domain, filled in from reference TRBV7-3 and TRBJ1-1, reads GAGVSQTPSNKVTEKGKYVELRCDPISGHTALYWYRQSLGQGPEFLIYFQGTGAADDSGLPNDRFFAVRPEGSVSTLKIQRTERGDSAVYLCASRGTEGTEAFFGQGTRLTVV.

This clonotype was detected only a few times. The chain has TRBV12-3 or TRBV12-4 and TRBJ1-5; TRBD1 might be the D (6 bases). Trimming cost V 1 base and J 6 bases, with 13 bases left between them. This CDR3 has 15 residues. As DNA, the CDR3 is TGTGCCAGCAGTTTAGGGGGGGCGTGGGGTCAGCCCCAGCATTTT. Protein: CASSLGGAWGQPQHF.

There are many counts of this clonotype. V gene TRBV12-3 or TRBV12-4 combines with J gene TRBJ2-3; D is possibly TRBD1 (5 bases). The CDR3 is made up of 14 amino acids. The ends were cut back, 6 bases at V and 6 bases at J, with 16 bases in the middle. The DNA for the CDR3 is TGTGCCAGCAGCTCTTCCGGCGCAGGGGATACGCAGTATTTT. Its protein product is CASSSSGAGDTQYF.

This clonotype was seen more than once but under ten times. The chain is built from TRBV20-1 and TRBJ2-7, with 8 bases matching TRBD2. The CDR3 is 14 residues long. Losses at the gene ends were 1 base for V and 0 bases for J; bases not matched to a gene: 2. The germline CDR1 and CDR2 sequences are DFQATT and SNEGSKA (reference sequence). CDR3 sequence (DNA): TGCAGTGCTAGAGTTGCGGGGGGCTCCTACGAGCAGTACTTC. Its translation: CSARVAGGSYEQYF.

This rearrangement joins TRBV5-6 to TRBJ1-2, with 12 positions matching TRBD1. Germline V CDR1 and CDR2: SGHDT, YYEEEE. This CDR3 has 16 amino acids. Trimming cost V 4 bases and J 4 bases; bases outside gene matches: 8. The CDR3 DNA follows: TGTGCCAGCAGCCCGGGGACAGGGGGCCCCCCCTATGGCTACACCTTC. It codes for CASSPGTGGPPYGYTF.

V usage is TRBV6-5 and J usage is TRBJ1-1, with 9 bases lining up with TRBD1. CDR3 length equals 16 residues. Germline values: CDR1 MNHEY, CDR2 SVGAGI. Germline trimming cut 5 bases from V and 4 bases from J; bases unmatched to any gene: 11. This CDR3 reads CASSRERDRVSTEAFF. CDR3 in DNA: TGTGCCAGCAGTCGGGAACGGGACAGGGTATCCACTGAAGCTTTCTTT.

The rearrangement uses TRBV25-1 and TRBJ2-1; D possibly corresponds to TRBD2 (6 bases). Germline CDR1 and CDR2: MGHDK and SYGVNS. V was pared by 3 bases and J by 0 bases, with 12 bases between. This CDR3 comprises 16 residues. CDR3 residues: CASSDPSAASYNEQFF. Here the CDR3 DNA reads TGTGCCAGCAGTGACCCTAGCGCCGCCTCCTACAATGAGCAGTTCTTC.

The chain carries TRBV12-3 or TRBV12-4 and TRBJ1-6; 7 bases agree with TRBD1. V was pared by 6 bases and J by 6 bases, with 2 bases of the junction left unmatched. The CDR3 consists of 13 residues. CDR3 loop: CASRGQINSPLHF. In DNA form, the CDR3 reads TGTGCCAGCAGGGGACAGATTAATTCACCCCTCCACTTT.

In its sample, this clonotype was seen many times. This chain links TRBV29-1 with TRBJ1-1, with no clear D. Germline V lookup: CDR1 SQVTM, CDR2 ANQGSEA. The length of the CDR3 is 12 residues. The germline V and J ends were trimmed by 8 bases and 1 base, with 11 bases remaining between them. The CDR3 spells CSSQEGNTEAFF. The CDR3 DNA follows: TGCAGCTCCCAGGAGGGGAACACTGAAGCTTTCTTT.

The CDR3 region is CASSLSGTAIYEQYF. CDR3 DNA sequence: TGCGCCAGCAGCTTGTCCGGGACAGCAATTTACGAGCAGTACTTC. The genes are TRBV5-1 and TRBJ2-7; the match to TRBD1 covers 7 bases. CDR1 and CDR2 from the germline V gene are SGHRS and YFSETQ. This CDR3 is built from 15 residues. The junction had 8 bases not matched to a gene; V was cut back by 1 base and J by 4 bases.

This clonotype turned up a few times. V and J are TRBV29-1 and TRBJ2-7; weak D call: TRBD1 (5 bases). CDR1 SQVTM and CDR2 ANQGSEA come from the germline V gene. CDR3 length equals 13 residues. V lost 4 bases to trimming and J lost 4 bases, with 14 bases between them. The CDR3 coding sequence is TGCAGCGTTGGTGCAGGGAATGGATACGAGCAGTACTTC. Encoded protein: CSVGAGNGYEQYF.

The chain combines TRBV18 with TRBJ2-1, with 7 bases identical to TRBD1. The CDR3 is 14 residues long. V was pared by 4 bases and J by 2 bases, with 2 bases of the junction left unmatched. Germline CDR1 reads KGHSH; CDR2 reads LQKENI. The CDR3 coding sequence is TGTGCCAGCTCACGGGACAGAACCTACAATGAGCAGTTCTTC. Protein: CASSRDRTYNEQFF. Filled out from reference TRBV18 and TRBJ2-1, the complete variable domain reads NAGVMQNPRHLVRRRGQEARLRCSPMKGHSHVYWYRQLPEEGLKFMVYLQKENIIDESGMPKERFSAEFPKEGPSILRIQQVVRGDSAAYFCASSRDRTYNEQFFGPGTRLTVL.

There are a few counts of this clonotype. The chain is built from TRBV14 and TRBJ2-7; unclear D gene. The CDR3 consists of 13 residues. V was clipped by 1 base and J by 4 bases, with 8 bases between them. CDR1 SGHDN and CDR2 FVKESK come from the germline V gene. The CDR3 protein is CASSQVRFYEQYF. CDR3 bases: TGTGCCAGCAGCCAAGTAAGATTTTACGAGCAGTACTTC.